This record covers a single T cell receptor (beta chain). The PCR ran on 60 Vbeta and 13 Jbeta primers. Some clones are missing from TCRdb's copy, which holds only in-frame ones; the method was immunoSEQ multiplex PCR. The sample consists of 140,000 to 150,000 clones, around three quarters of them appearing once. The entry originates in a study of cytomegalovirus exposure and HLA in healthy donors. This CDR3 has 13 amino acids. V lost 4 bases to trimming and J lost 0 bases, with 5 bases between them. Looked up from germline, CDR1 is MRHNA and CDR2 is SNTAGT. The genes are TRBV6-4 and TRBJ2-3, with no clear D. The sample was PBMCs. This TCR derives from a young woman in good health and CMV-seropositive. The CDR3, as DNA: TGTGCCAGCAGTGCTACTAGCACAGATACGCAGTATTTT. Protein product: CASSATSTDTQYF.